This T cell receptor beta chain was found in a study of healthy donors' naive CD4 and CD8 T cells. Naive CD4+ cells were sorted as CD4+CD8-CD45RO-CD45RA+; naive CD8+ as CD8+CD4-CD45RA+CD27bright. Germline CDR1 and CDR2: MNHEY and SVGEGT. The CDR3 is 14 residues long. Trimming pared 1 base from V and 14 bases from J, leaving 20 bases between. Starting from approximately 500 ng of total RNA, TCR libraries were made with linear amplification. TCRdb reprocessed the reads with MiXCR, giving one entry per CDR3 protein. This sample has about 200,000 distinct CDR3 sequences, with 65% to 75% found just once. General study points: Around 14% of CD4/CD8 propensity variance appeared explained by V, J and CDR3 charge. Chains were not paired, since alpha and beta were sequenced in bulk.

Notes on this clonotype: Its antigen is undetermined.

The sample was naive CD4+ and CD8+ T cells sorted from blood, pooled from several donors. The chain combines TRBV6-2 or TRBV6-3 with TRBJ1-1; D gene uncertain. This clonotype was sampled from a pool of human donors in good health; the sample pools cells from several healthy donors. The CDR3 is CASSYFGGTPTGFF. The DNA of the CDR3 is TGTGCCAGCAGTTACTTCGGTGGAACTCCGACGGGGTTCTTT.